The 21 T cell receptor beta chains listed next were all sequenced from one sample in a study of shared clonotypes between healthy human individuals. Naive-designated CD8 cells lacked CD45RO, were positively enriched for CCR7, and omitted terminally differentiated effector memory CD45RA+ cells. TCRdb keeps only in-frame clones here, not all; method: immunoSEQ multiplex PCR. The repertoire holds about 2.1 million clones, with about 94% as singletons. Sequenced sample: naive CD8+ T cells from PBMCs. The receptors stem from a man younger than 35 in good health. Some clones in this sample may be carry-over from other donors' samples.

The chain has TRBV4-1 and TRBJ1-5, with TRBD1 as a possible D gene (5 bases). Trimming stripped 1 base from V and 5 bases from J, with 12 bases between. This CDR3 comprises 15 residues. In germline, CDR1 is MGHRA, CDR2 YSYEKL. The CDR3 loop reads CASSQVGGGDQPQHF. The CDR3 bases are TGCGCCAGCAGCCAAGTGGGGGGAGGGGATCAGCCCCAGCATTTT.

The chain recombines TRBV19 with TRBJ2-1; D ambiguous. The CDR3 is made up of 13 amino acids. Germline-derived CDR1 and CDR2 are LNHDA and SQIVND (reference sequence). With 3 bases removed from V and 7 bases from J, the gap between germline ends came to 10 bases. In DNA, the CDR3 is TGTGCCAGTAGTATCATGCTATCGAATGAGCAGTTCTTC. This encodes CASSIMLSNEQFF.

In nucleotides, the CDR3 is TGTGCCAGCGGGACCCCGGACGGGAGCTATGGCTACACCTTC. Translating gives CASGTPDGSYGYTF. The chain combines TRBV28 with TRBJ1-2, with TRBD1 as a possible D gene (5 bases). V was clipped by 8 bases and J by 4 bases, with 17 bases between them. The CDR3 has 14 amino acids. Germline loops: CDR1 MDHEN, CDR2 SYDVKM.

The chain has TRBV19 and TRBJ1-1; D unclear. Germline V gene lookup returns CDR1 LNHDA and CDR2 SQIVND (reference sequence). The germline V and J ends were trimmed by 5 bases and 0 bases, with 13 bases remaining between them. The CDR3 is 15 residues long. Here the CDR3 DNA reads TGTGCCAGTAGTGAACAGATCGGTCTGAACACTGAAGCTTTCTTT. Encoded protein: CASSEQIGLNTEAFF.

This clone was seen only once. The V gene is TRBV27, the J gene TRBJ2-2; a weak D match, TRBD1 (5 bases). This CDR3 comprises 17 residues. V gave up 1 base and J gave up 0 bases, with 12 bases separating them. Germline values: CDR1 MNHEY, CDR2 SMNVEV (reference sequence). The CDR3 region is CASSLWPGRANTGELFF. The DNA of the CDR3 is TGTGCCAGCAGTTTATGGCCCGGCAGGGCGAACACCGGGGAGCTGTTTTTT.

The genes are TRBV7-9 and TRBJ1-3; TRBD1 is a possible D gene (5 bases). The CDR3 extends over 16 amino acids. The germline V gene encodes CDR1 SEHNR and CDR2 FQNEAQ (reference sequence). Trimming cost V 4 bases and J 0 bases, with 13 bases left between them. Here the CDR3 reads CASSSSQAPSGNTIYF. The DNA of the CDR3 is TGTGCCAGCAGCTCATCACAGGCCCCCTCTGGAAACACCATATATTTT.

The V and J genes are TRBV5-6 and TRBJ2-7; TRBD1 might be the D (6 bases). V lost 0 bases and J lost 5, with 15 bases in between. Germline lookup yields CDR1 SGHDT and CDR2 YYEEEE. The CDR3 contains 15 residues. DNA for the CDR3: TGTGCCAGCAGCTTGGGACAGGTTCTTACCCACGAGCAGTACTTC. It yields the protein CASSLGQVLTHEQYF.

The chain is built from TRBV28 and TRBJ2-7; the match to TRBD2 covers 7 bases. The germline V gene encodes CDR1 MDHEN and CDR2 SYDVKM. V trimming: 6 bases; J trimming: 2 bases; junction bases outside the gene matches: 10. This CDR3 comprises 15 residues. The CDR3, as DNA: TGTGCCAGCAGACCCCGGGGAGGGCCCACCTACGAGCAGTACTTC. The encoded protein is CASRPRGGPTYEQYF.

The CDR3 sequence: CATSRERDPADTQYF. The CDR3 DNA reads TGTGCCACCAGCAGAGAAAGGGACCCGGCAGATACGCAGTATTTT. V usage is TRBV15 and J usage is TRBJ2-3; the D call may be TRBD1 or TRBD2 (5 bases each). V shed 0 bases and J shed 4 bases, with 11 bases lying between them. The germline V gene has CDR1 LNHNV and CDR2 YYDKDF (reference sequence). The CDR3 length is 15 residues.

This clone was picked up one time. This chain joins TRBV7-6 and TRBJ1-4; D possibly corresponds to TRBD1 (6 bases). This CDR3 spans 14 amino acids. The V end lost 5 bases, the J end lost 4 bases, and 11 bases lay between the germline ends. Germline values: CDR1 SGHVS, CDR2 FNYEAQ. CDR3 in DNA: TGTGCCAGCAGCCATCGACAGGTTAATGAAAAACTGTTTTTT. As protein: CASSHRQVNEKLFF.

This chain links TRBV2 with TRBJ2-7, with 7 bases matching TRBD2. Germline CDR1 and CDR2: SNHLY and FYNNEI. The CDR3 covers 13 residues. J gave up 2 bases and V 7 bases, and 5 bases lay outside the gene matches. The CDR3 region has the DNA TGTGCCAGCACACCGGGACTACCCTACGAGCAGTACTTC. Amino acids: CASTPGLPYEQYF.

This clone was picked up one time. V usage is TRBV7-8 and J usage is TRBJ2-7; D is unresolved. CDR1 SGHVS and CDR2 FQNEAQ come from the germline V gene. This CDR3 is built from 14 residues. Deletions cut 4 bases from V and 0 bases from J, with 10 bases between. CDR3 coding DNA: TGTGCCAGCAGCTCCAAGGTTAGCTCCTACGAGCAGTACTTC. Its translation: CASSSKVSSYEQYF.

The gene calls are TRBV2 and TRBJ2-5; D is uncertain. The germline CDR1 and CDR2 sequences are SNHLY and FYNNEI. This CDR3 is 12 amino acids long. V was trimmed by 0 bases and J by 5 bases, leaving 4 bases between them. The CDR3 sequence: CASSEALETQYF. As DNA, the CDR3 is TGTGCCAGCAGTGAAGCGCTGGAGACCCAGTACTTC.

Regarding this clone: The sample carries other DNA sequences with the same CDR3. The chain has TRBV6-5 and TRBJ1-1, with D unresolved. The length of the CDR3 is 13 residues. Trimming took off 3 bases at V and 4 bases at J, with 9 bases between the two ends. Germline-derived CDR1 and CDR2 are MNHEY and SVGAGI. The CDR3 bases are TGTGCCAGCAGTTATTCAGACACCACTGAAGCTTTCTTT. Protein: CASSYSDTTEAFF.

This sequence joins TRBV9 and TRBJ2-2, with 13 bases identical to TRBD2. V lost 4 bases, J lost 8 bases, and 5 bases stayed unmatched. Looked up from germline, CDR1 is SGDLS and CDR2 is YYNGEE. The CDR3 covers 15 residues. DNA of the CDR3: TGTGCCAGCAGCAAATGGACTAGCGGGAGTGGGGAGCTGTTTTTT. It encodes CASSKWTSGSGELFF. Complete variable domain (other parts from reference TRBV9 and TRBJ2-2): DSGVTQTPKHLITATGQRVTLRCSPRSGDLSVYWYQQSLDQGLQFLIQYYNGEERAKGNILERFSAQQFPDLHSELNLSSLELGDSALYFCASSKWTSGSGELFFGEGSRLTVL.

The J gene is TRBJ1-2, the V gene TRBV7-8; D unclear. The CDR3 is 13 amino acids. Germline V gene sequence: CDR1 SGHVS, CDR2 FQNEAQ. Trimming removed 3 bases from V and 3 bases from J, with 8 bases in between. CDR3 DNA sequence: TGTGCCAGCAGCTTGAGGGATTACTATGGCTACACCTTC. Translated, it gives CASSLRDYYGYTF.

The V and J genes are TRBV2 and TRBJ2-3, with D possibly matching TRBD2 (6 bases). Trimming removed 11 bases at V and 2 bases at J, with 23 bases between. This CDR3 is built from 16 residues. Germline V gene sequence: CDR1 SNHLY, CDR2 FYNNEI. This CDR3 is CAVNGEVGVSTDTQYF. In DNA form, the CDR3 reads TGTGCCGTCAATGGGGAGGTGGGGGTCTCCACAGATACGCAGTATTTT.

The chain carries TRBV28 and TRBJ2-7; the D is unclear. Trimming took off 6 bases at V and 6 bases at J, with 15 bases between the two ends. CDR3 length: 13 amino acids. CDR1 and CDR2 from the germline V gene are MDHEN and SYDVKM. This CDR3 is CASSVLNAVEQYF. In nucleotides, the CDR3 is TGTGCCAGCAGCGTACTTAATGCTGTCGAGCAGTACTTC.

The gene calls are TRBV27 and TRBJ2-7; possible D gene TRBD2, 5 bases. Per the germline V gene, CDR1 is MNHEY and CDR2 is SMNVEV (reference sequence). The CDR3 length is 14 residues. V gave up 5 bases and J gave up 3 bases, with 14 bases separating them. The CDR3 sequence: CASSRLGLHYEQYF. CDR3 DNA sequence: TGTGCCAGCAGTCGACTTGGACTTCACTACGAGCAGTACTTC.

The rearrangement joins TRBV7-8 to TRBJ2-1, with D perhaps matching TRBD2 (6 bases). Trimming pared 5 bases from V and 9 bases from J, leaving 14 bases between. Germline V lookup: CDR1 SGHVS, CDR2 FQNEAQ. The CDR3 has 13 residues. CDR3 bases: TGTGCCAGCAGCCCCTCCGGGGAGGCTGAGCAGTTCTTC. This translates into CASSPSGEAEQFF.

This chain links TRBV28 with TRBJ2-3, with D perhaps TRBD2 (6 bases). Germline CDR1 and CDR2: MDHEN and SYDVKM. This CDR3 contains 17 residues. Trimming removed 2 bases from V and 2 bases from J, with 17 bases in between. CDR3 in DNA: TGTGCCAGCAGTTTAATCCGGGGGTGGCGGGCCACAGATACGCAGTATTTT. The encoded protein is CASSLIRGWRATDTQYF.